The T cell receptor beta chain under discussion was sequenced for a study of blood T cell repertoires in COVID-19. As for the study in general: Some COVID-19 samples were acute and others convalescent; all came from the United States, Italy and Spain. Sample material is recorded as cDNA or gDNA derived from T cells, B-cell-depleted T cells, or PBMCs.

The CDR3 is made up of 14 amino acids. The V gene's germline CDR1 is SNHLY and CDR2 FYNNEI. V lost 6 bases to trimming and J lost 4 bases; unmatched junction nucleotides: 4. Original processing methods: Nucleated cell number was recorded as an estimate derived from reference gene primer amplification. Some clones are missing from TCRdb's copy, which holds only in-frame ones; the method was immunoSEQ multiplex PCR. The DNA gave D and trimming, while V, J and clone size come from that table. The profile shows 250,000 to 300,000 clones, roughly 86% of them singletons. The TCR sequence derives from a man aged 18 to 35 with active or convalescent COVID-19. Input material: peripheral blood. V gene TRBV2 combines with J gene TRBJ2-3, with 10 bases identical to TRBD2. CDR3 region: CASSPGTSADTQYF. The CDR3 coding sequence is TGTGCCAGCAGCCCCGGGACTAGCGCAGATACGCAGTATTTT.